One sample yielded the 24 T cell receptor beta chains listed below, sequenced in a study of shared clonotypes between healthy human individuals. Here immunoSEQ multiplex PCR was the method, and the copy in TCRdb shows in-frame clones only, minus some. The table includes roughly 2.2 million clones, 85% to 95% detected once. The sample was naive CD4+ T cells from PBMCs. Subset noted: CD45RA+ positively selected. Receptors originate from a man younger than 35 in good health. Some clones in this sample may be carry-over from other donors' samples.

This clone showed up just once. The genes are TRBV6-1 and TRBJ2-7; 7 positions match TRBD1. CDR1 is MNHNS and CDR2 is SASEGT in the germline V gene. V shed 0 bases, J shed 3 bases, and the junction held 11 bases outside the gene matches. This CDR3 spans 17 amino acids. The CDR3 sequence: CASSEAYTGTAFYEQYF. CDR3 DNA sequence: TGTGCCAGCAGTGAAGCATACACCGGGACAGCCTTCTACGAGCAGTACTTC.

The genes are TRBV7-8 and TRBJ2-5; tentatively, D is TRBD2 (5 bases). The CDR3 has 14 amino acids. V lost 5 bases and J 5 bases, leaving 15 bases between the germline ends. CDR1 and CDR2 (germline): SGHVS, FQNEAQ. CDR3 in amino acids: CASSLPRGWETQYF. The CDR3 coding sequence is TGTGCCAGCAGCCTCCCACGGGGTTGGGAGACCCAGTACTTC.

As regards this clone: Other nucleotide sequences in the sample specify the same CDR3. The CDR3 DNA follows: TGTGCCAGCACCCCCCGGGGAGGGGGCCCAGATACGCAGTATTTT. This codes for CASTPRGGGPDTQYF. The chain is built from TRBV7-9 and TRBJ2-3; D possibly uses TRBD1 or TRBD2 (7 bases each). The CDR3 runs to 15 residues. Germline assignment: CDR1 SEHNR and CDR2 FQNEAQ (reference sequence). The V end was cut by 7 bases, the J end by 4 bases, with 18 bases between.

In this sample, this clone turned up once. This rearrangement joins TRBV11-2 to TRBJ1-3; no firm D call. Trimming cost V 5 bases and J 0 bases, with 11 bases left between them. The germline V gene has CDR1 SGHAT and CDR2 FQNNGV. The CDR3 is 15 residues long. In nucleotides, the CDR3 is TGTGCCAGCAGCCGAGGTGGGGTCTCTGGAAACACCATATATTTT. It yields the protein CASSRGGVSGNTIYF.

The chain combines TRBV2 with TRBJ2-3; 9 positions match TRBD1. Germline trimming cut 4 bases from V and 2 bases from J; bases unmatched to any gene: 4. The germline CDR1 and CDR2 sequences are SNHLY and FYNNEI. CDR3 size: 15 residues. CDR3: CASSVGTGNTDTQYF. The CDR3 DNA follows: TGTGCCAGCAGTGTAGGGACAGGGAACACAGATACGCAGTATTTT.

The chain uses TRBV28 and TRBJ2-7, with 7 nucleotides matching TRBD1. V shed 7 bases, J shed 2 bases, and the junction held 2 bases outside the gene matches. This CDR3 is built from 12 residues. Germline-derived CDR1 and CDR2 are MDHEN and SYDVKM. DNA for the CDR3: TGTGCCAGCACGGACAGGCCCTACGAGCAGTACTTC. Translation: CASTDRPYEQYF.

With regard to this clone: The identical CDR3 is also encoded by other nucleotide sequences in the sample. V usage is TRBV6-5 and J usage is TRBJ1-2; weak D call: TRBD1 (5 bases). The CDR3 extends over 13 amino acids. Trimming took off 6 bases at V and 1 base at J, with 9 bases between the two ends. Germline V gene lookup returns CDR1 MNHEY and CDR2 SVGAGI. CDR3 amino acids: CASSRDRNYGYTF. In DNA form, the CDR3 reads TGTGCCAGCAGCCGGGACCGTAACTATGGCTACACCTTC.

The chain recombines TRBV14 with TRBJ2-3; possibly TRBD2 for D (5 bases). The CDR3 has 14 residues. V lost 4 bases and J lost 3, with 11 bases in between. Germline CDR1 and CDR2: SGHDN and FVKESK. Here the CDR3 reads CASSLGERTDTQYF. In DNA, the CDR3 is TGTGCCAGCAGCCTTGGGGAGAGGACAGATACGCAGTATTTT.

V gene TRBV5-1 combines with J gene TRBJ2-1; D gene uncertain. V was cut by 3 bases and J by 0 bases, with 16 bases left in between. The germline V gene has CDR1 SGHRS and CDR2 YFSETQ. This CDR3 is built from 17 residues. The CDR3 nucleotides read TGCGCCAGCAGCTCTGGTGGTACGTTTAGCTCCTACAATGAGCAGTTCTTC. It translates to CASSSGGTFSSYNEQFF.

Notes on this clone: Other DNA sequences in this sample translate to the same CDR3. The V gene is TRBV29-1, the J gene TRBJ2-3; TRBD2 agrees at 9 bases. V shed 1 base, J shed 0 bases, and the junction held 2 bases outside the gene matches. CDR1 is SQVTM and CDR2 is ANQGSEA in the germline V gene. The CDR3 is made up of 15 amino acids. This chain's CDR3 is CSVEGLAESTDTQYF. CDR3 nucleotides: TGCAGCGTTGAAGGACTAGCGGAGAGCACAGATACGCAGTATTTT.

This clone was detected only once. The J gene is TRBJ2-7, the V gene TRBV28, with D hard to call. CDR1 is MDHEN, CDR2 SYDVKM, per germline. The CDR3 is 17 residues long. The V end lost 2 bases, the J end lost 0 bases, and 17 bases lay between the germline ends. In DNA, the CDR3 is TGTGCCAGCAGTTTAGGCTTATCTCAGAGGAGCTCCTACGAGCAGTACTTC. It is translated as CASSLGLSQRSSYEQYF.

V is TRBV5-5 and J is TRBJ1-5; D possibly corresponds to TRBD1 (6 bases). The CDR3 is made up of 14 amino acids. Trimming removed 2 bases at V and 4 bases at J, with 10 bases between. Germline assignment: CDR1 SGHKS and CDR2 YYEKEE (reference sequence). Here the CDR3 reads CASSFGQQNQPQHF. DNA of the CDR3: TGTGCCAGCAGCTTCGGACAGCAAAATCAGCCCCAGCATTTT.

The V gene is TRBV19, the J gene TRBJ2-6, with D tentatively TRBD1 or TRBD2 (6 bases each). In germline, CDR1 is LNHDA, CDR2 SQIVND (reference sequence). Trimming cost V 3 bases and J 0 bases, with 18 bases left between them. The length of the CDR3 is 19 residues. The CDR3 DNA reads TGTGCCAGTAGTATTGGGGGGCGGGACGCGAACTCTGGGGCCAACGTCCTGACTTTC. Its translation: CASSIGGRDANSGANVLTF.

The J gene is TRBJ2-1, the V gene TRBV6-5; TRBD2 matches at 11 bases. Germline trimming cut 0 bases from V and 4 bases from J; bases unmatched to any gene: 2. The CDR3 contains 16 residues. Germline CDR1 MNHEY, CDR2 SVGAGI. The CDR3 DNA is TGTGCCAGCAGTTACTCGATAGCGGGAGGGTACAATGAGCAGTTCTTC. Translated: CASSYSIAGGYNEQFF.

The chain links TRBV7-2 to TRBJ2-5; 11 bases fit TRBD2. V trimming: 1 base; J trimming: 7 bases; junction bases outside the gene matches: 8. The CDR3 spans 16 residues. The germline V gene has CDR1 SGHTA and CDR2 FQGNSA. CDR3 sequence reads: CASSLGTSGFGLTQYF. CDR3 DNA: TGTGCCAGCAGCTTAGGGACTAGCGGGTTTGGTCTGACCCAGTACTTC.

This sequence joins TRBV28 and TRBJ2-3; TRBD2 aligns across 8 bases. Germline trimming cut 6 bases from V and 3 bases from J; bases unmatched to any gene: 8. This CDR3 comprises 15 residues. Germline CDR1 reads MDHEN; CDR2 reads SYDVKM. In nucleotides, the CDR3 is TGTGCCAGCAGCCTAGCGGGCCCCGGGACAGATACGCAGTATTTT. Amino acids: CASSLAGPGTDTQYF.

The V gene is TRBV19, the J gene TRBJ1-4; a possible D gene is TRBD1 (5 bases). This CDR3 contains 17 residues. Germline CDR1 is LNHDA and CDR2 is SQIVND (reference sequence). V lost 3 bases and J lost 0, with 14 bases in between. The CDR3, as DNA: TGTGCCAGTAGTATCCGGGACCGCCCAGCAACTAATGAAAAACTGTTTTTT. Its protein product is CASSIRDRPATNEKLFF.

About this clone: The identical CDR3 is also encoded by other nucleotide sequences in the sample. The rearrangement uses TRBV7-9 and TRBJ1-3; D perhaps matches TRBD1 (5 bases). Germline CDR1 reads SEHNR; CDR2 reads FQNEAQ (reference sequence). V was trimmed by 5 bases and J by 0 bases, leaving 14 bases between them. CDR3 length: 16 residues. The CDR3 nucleotides are TGTGCCAGCAGCCCCCGGGGGGGGAGCTCTGGAAACACCATATATTTT. This sequence encodes CASSPRGGSSGNTIYF.

This clone has a single count. The DNA of the CDR3 is TGTGCCAGTAGTATAGATACCCCAGCGGGAGGGTACAATGAGCAGTTCTTC. The encoded protein is CASSIDTPAGGYNEQFF. The rearrangement uses TRBV19 and TRBJ2-1, with TRBD2 matching 10 bases. This CDR3 has 17 amino acids. J gave up 4 bases and V 0 bases, and 6 bases lay outside the gene matches. Germline CDR1 LNHDA, CDR2 SQIVND (reference sequence).

This clone occurred a few times. The V call is TRBV2, the J call TRBJ1-2; a possible D gene is TRBD1 (6 bases). CDR3 length: 14 amino acids. CDR1 and CDR2 from the germline V gene are SNHLY and FYNNEI. Trimming removed 6 bases at V and 5 bases at J, with 16 bases between. The chain's CDR3 is CASSPEGGTYGYTF. The CDR3 DNA reads TGTGCCAGCAGCCCCGAGGGGGGTACGTATGGCTACACCTTC.

As regards this clone: Within the sample, other DNA sequences also encode this same CDR3. The rearrangement uses TRBV5-4 and TRBJ2-1; 11 nucleotides align to TRBD2. V lost 0 bases, J lost 7 bases, and 3 bases stayed unmatched. This CDR3 is built from 15 residues. Looked up from germline, CDR1 is SGHNT and CDR2 is YYREEE (reference sequence). DNA for the CDR3: TGTGCCAGCAGCTTGGATAGCGGGAGGGTAAATGAGCAGTTCTTC. As protein: CASSLDSGRVNEQFF.

This rearrangement joins TRBV4-3 to TRBJ1-3, with unresolved D. The germline V gene has CDR1 LGHNA and CDR2 YSLEER. The CDR3 sequence is 14 residues long. V was trimmed by 0 bases and J by 1 base, leaving 4 bases between them. Here the CDR3 reads CASSQDPSGNTIYF. The DNA for the CDR3 is TGCGCCAGCAGCCAAGATCCGTCTGGAAACACCATATATTTT.

With respect to this clone: Other DNA sequences in the same sample also yield this CDR3. The V call is TRBV20-1, the J call TRBJ1-2; no clear D. The CDR3 length is 10 residues. Germline CDR1 is DFQATT and CDR2 is SNEGSKA (reference sequence). Trimming took off 6 bases at V and 3 bases at J, with 5 bases between the two ends. This chain's CDR3 is CSALDYGYTF. CDR3 coding DNA: TGCAGTGCACTGGACTATGGCTACACCTTC.

The chain is built from TRBV14 and TRBJ1-3; 9 positions agree with TRBD1. This CDR3 has 18 amino acids. Germline V lookup: CDR1 SGHDN, CDR2 FVKESK. V was pared by 5 bases and J by 4 bases, with 15 bases of the junction left unmatched. CDR3 DNA: TGTGCCAGCAGCGCCATAACGTGGGACAGGGCTGGAGGAAACACCATATATTTT. It is translated as CASSAITWDRAGGNTIYF.